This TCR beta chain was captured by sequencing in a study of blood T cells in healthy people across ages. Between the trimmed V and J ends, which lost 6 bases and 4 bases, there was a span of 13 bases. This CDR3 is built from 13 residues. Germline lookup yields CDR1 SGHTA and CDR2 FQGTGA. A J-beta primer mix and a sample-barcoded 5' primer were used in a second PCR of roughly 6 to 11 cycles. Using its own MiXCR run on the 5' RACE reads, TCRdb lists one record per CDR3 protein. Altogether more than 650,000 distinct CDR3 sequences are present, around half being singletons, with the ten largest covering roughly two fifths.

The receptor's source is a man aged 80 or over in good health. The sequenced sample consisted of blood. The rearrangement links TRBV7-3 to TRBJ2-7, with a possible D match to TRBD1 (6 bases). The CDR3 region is CASSHEQGYEQYF. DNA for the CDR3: TGTGCCAGCAGTCACGAACAGGGATACGAGCAGTACTTC.